The 10 T cell receptor beta chains below all came from one sample that was sequenced in a study of shared clonotypes between healthy human individuals. TCRdb's copy holds only in-frame clones and misses some; the assay was immunoSEQ multiplex PCR. In the table there are roughly 770,000 clones, 95% to 97% of which are singletons. The naive CD8 fraction comprised CD45RO-negative cells positively selected for CCR7 and excluded terminally differentiated effector memory CD45RA+ cells. Sequenced material: naive CD8+ T cells sorted from blood. The receptors originated from a man younger than 45 in good health.

The gene calls are TRBV5-1 and TRBJ2-3, with D perhaps TRBD2 (6 bases). The CDR3 covers 15 residues. Germline CDR1 SGHRS, CDR2 YFSETQ. V was cut by 5 bases and J by 3 bases, with 16 bases left in between. CDR3 bases: TGCGCCAGCAGGACCACGTCGGCGGGAACAGATACGCAGTATTTT. Its translation: CASRTTSAGTDTQYF.

V and J are TRBV28 and TRBJ1-1, with unresolved D. The V gene's germline CDR1 is MDHEN and CDR2 SYDVKM. The CDR3 spans 16 residues. V shed 2 bases and J shed 1 base, with 14 bases lying between them. CDR3 sequence: CASSLLSSERNTEAFF. Here the CDR3 DNA reads TGTGCCAGCAGTTTACTATCGTCAGAGAGGAACACTGAAGCTTTCTTT. The full variable domain, rest sourced from reference TRBV28 and TRBJ1-1, is DVKVTQSSRYLVKRTGEKVFLECVQDMDHENMFWYRQDPGLGLRLIYFSYDVKMKEKGDIPEGYSVSREKKERFSLILESASTNQTSMYLCASSLLSSERNTEAFFGQGTRLTVV.

The chain joins TRBV11-2 to TRBJ2-5, with D possibly TRBD2 on 7 matching bases. The CDR3 totals 14 residues. Trimming pared 5 bases from V and 1 base from J, leaving 11 bases between. Germline V gene lookup returns CDR1 SGHAT and CDR2 FQNNGV. CDR3 nucleotides: TGTGCCAGCAGCGGGGGCGGGGGCCAAGAGACCCAGTACTTC. Translation: CASSGGGGQETQYF.

The V call is TRBV29-1, the J call TRBJ2-3; TRBD1 aligns across 10 bases. This CDR3 is built from 12 residues. V was pared by 4 bases and J by 5 bases, with 0 bases of the junction left unmatched. Germline CDR1 is SQVTM and CDR2 is ANQGSEA. As DNA, the CDR3 is TGCAGCGTTGGGGACAGGGGAGATACGCAGTATTTT. Translation: CSVGDRGDTQYF.

The gene calls are TRBV11-2 and TRBJ1-2; 8 positions match TRBD1. The CDR3 is 15 amino acids. Trimming took 2 bases from V and 8 from J; bases not matched to a gene: 10. Germline V CDR1 and CDR2: SGHAT, FQNNGV. The CDR3 nucleotides are TGTGCCAGCAGCTTAAACCTACAGGGGGATAAGGGCTACACCTTC. Its translation is CASSLNLQGDKGYTF.

V gene TRBV11-2 combines with J gene TRBJ2-7; 14 nucleotides agree with TRBD2. Looked up from germline, CDR1 is SGHAT and CDR2 is FQNNGV. The CDR3 consists of 16 residues. Losses at the gene ends were 4 bases for V and 4 bases for J; bases not matched to a gene: 6. CDR3: CASSWTSGRSRYEQYF. CDR3 nucleotide sequence: TGTGCCAGCAGCTGGACTAGCGGGAGGAGTAGGTACGAGCAGTACTTC.

The chain recombines TRBV7-9 with TRBJ2-7; 10 nucleotides line up with TRBD2. This CDR3 spans 15 amino acids. Per the germline V gene, CDR1 is SEHNR and CDR2 is FQNEAQ (reference sequence). V dropped 5 bases and J dropped 2; count of bases not matched to a gene: 6. The CDR3 DNA follows: TGTGCCAGCAGCCGGACTAGCGGAGAGACCTACGAGCAGTACTTC. This encodes CASSRTSGETYEQYF.

V usage is TRBV12-5 and J usage is TRBJ2-7; TRBD1 matches 8 bases. The length of the CDR3 is 16 residues. The ends lost 0 bases at V and 1 base at J; junction bases unmatched: 5. Germline CDR1 and CDR2: LGHNT and FRNRAP. Written as DNA, the CDR3 is TGTGCTAGTGGTTTGGTATCGGACAGGGTTTCCTACGAGCAGTACTTC. This codes for CASGLVSDRVSYEQYF.

This chain joins TRBV11-2 and TRBJ2-3; 8 bases align to TRBD2. CDR3 length equals 14 residues. The junction had 2 bases not matched to a gene; V was cut back by 5 bases and J by 1 base. Germline CDR1 is SGHAT and CDR2 is FQNNGV. The DNA of the CDR3 is TGTGCCAGCAGCGTTAGCGGGGGCACAGATACGCAGTATTTT. Translating gives CASSVSGGTDTQYF.

The chain has TRBV29-1 and TRBJ2-3, with TRBD2 matching 11 bases. Germline lookup yields CDR1 SQVTM and CDR2 ANQGSEA. CDR3 size: 15 residues. The V gene end was trimmed by 5 bases and the J gene end by 0 bases; junction bases not matched to a gene: 4. The CDR3 spells CSVQGLAESTDTQYF. The CDR3 bases are TGCAGCGTTCAGGGACTAGCGGAAAGCACAGATACGCAGTATTTT.